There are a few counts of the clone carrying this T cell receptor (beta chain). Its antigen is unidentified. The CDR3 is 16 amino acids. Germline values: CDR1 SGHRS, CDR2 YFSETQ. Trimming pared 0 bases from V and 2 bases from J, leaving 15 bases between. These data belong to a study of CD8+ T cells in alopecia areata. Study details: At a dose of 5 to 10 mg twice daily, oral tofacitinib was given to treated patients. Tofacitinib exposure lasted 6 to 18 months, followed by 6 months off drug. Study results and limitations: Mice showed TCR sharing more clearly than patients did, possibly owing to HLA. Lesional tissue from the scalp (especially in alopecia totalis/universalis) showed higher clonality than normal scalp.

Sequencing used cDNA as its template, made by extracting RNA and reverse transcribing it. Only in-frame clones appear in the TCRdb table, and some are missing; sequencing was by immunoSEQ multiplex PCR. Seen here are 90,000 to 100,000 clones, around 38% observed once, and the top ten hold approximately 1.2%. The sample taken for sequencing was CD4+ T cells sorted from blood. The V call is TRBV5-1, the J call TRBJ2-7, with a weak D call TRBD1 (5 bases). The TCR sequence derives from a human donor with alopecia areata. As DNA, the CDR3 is TGCGCCAGCAGCTTGGACACAGCAGGGCGCACCTACGAGCAGTACTTC. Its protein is CASSLDTAGRTYEQYF.